The rows below give T cell receptor beta chains drawn from one sample of a study of T cells in Graves' hyperthyroidism and ophthalmopathy. TCRdb re-called the multiplex PCR reads with MiXCR, one entry per CDR3 protein. Of roughly 570,000 distinct CDR3 sequences in the sample, about 45% were seen once. Sample: peripheral blood or thyroid tissue (not recorded which). All receptors come from a woman aged 18-29 years with Graves' hyperthyroidism. Each CDR3 is given with its conserved first and last residue. Fields, in order: CDR3 DNA, CDR3 protein, D gene, clone size, V gene, J gene. A D gene is named only where the DNA matches it firmly. Only part of the rows carry a size: once, few, many, or a class if the clone is expanded.

CDR3nt: TGTGCCATCAGTGAGTCGGGGGAAGGCACCGGGGAGCTGTTTTTT; CDR3aa: CAISESGEGTGELFF; d_gene: .; abundance: .; v_gene: TRBV10-3; j_gene: TRBJ2-2
CDR3nt: TGTGCCAGCAGTTATAGGAGTCCCCAGGGGACCCAGTACTTC; CDR3aa: CASSYRSPQGTQYF; d_gene: .; abundance: many; v_gene: TRBV6-5; j_gene: TRBJ2-5
CDR3nt: TGCAGCCAAGTCCCCTCCGGGACTAGCGTATTCTACGAGCAGTACTTC; CDR3aa: CSQVPSGTSVFYEQYF; d_gene: TRBD2; abundance: once; v_gene: TRBV29-1; j_gene: TRBJ2-7
CDR3nt: TGTGCCAGCAGCCCACCGACAGGGAGCATGGACATGAACACTGAAGCTTTCTTT; CDR3aa: CASSPPTGSMDMNTEAFF; d_gene: TRBD1; abundance: many; v_gene: TRBV7-2; j_gene: TRBJ1-1
CDR3nt: TGTGCCAGCAGCTTAGTCGAACCGAGGGGGGCCAACGTCCTGACTTTC; CDR3aa: CASSLVEPRGANVLTF; d_gene: .; abundance: many; v_gene: TRBV13; j_gene: TRBJ2-6
CDR3nt: TGTGCCAGCAGCCCCCGACTAGCGGGAGAGAGGGACGAGCAGTACTTC; CDR3aa: CASSPRLAGERDEQYF; d_gene: TRBD2; abundance: .; v_gene: TRBV7-9; j_gene: TRBJ2-7
CDR3nt: TGTGCCAGCAGCTTAGTGGGGGGAGGGGACCACTATGGCTACACCTTC; CDR3aa: CASSLVGGGDHYGYTF; d_gene: .; abundance: .; v_gene: TRBV7-6; j_gene: TRBJ1-2
CDR3nt: TGTGCCACCAGTGATTCTGACATCTACGAGCAGTACTTC; CDR3aa: CATSDSDIYEQYF; d_gene: .; abundance: many; v_gene: TRBV24-1; j_gene: TRBJ2-7
CDR3nt: TGCAGCGTCGACAGGGGGCAAGAGACCCAGTACTTC; CDR3aa: CSVDRGQETQYF; d_gene: TRBD1; abundance: many; v_gene: TRBV29-1; j_gene: TRBJ2-5
CDR3nt: TGCGCCAGCACCAAGGGGGGGGACACTGAAGCTTTCTTT; CDR3aa: CASTKGGDTEAFF; d_gene: .; abundance: .; v_gene: TRBV10-2; j_gene: TRBJ1-1
CDR3nt: TGTGCCAGCAGTTACGGACAGGGATCCAATGAGCAGTTCTTC; CDR3aa: CASSYGQGSNEQFF; d_gene: TRBD1; abundance: .; v_gene: TRBV6-5; j_gene: TRBJ2-1
CDR3nt: TGTGCCAGCAGCTCACTTAGCGGGAGATCCTACGAGCAGTACTTC; CDR3aa: CASSSLSGRSYEQYF; d_gene: TRBD2; abundance: many; v_gene: TRBV11-2; j_gene: TRBJ2-7
CDR3nt: TGTGCCAGCAGCCTATGGACAGCCTCCTACGAGCAGTACTTC; CDR3aa: CASSLWTASYEQYF; d_gene: .; abundance: .; v_gene: TRBV14; j_gene: TRBJ2-7
CDR3nt: TGTGCCACCAGTGAAGCCAGCATGAACACTGAAGCTTTCTTT; CDR3aa: CATSEASMNTEAFF; d_gene: .; abundance: .; v_gene: TRBV24-1; j_gene: TRBJ1-1
CDR3nt: TGTGCCAGCAGCGCACAGCCCGGGACTAGTCGGGGCGAGCAGTACTTC; CDR3aa: CASSAQPGTSRGEQYF; d_gene: TRBD2; abundance: many; v_gene: TRBV5-8; j_gene: TRBJ2-7
CDR3nt: TGTGCCAGCAGCTTAAATACGGCCGGGGAGCTGTTTTTT; CDR3aa: CASSLNTAGELFF; d_gene: .; abundance: many; v_gene: TRBV7-3; j_gene: TRBJ2-2
CDR3nt: TGTGCCAGTAGAGGGTCGAGAAGGGGCGGTCAGCCCCAGCATTTT; CDR3aa: CASRGSRRGGQPQHF; d_gene: .; abundance: many; v_gene: TRBV19; j_gene: TRBJ1-5
CDR3nt: TGTGCTAGCAGTTACACAGGGAGGGAGCAGTACTTC; CDR3aa: CASSYTGREQYF; d_gene: .; abundance: .; v_gene: TRBV7-7; j_gene: TRBJ2-7
CDR3nt: TGTGCCAGCAGCTCCCGACAGAGCTCCTACAATGAGCAGTTCTTC; CDR3aa: CASSSRQSSYNEQFF; d_gene: .; abundance: .; v_gene: TRBV7-3; j_gene: TRBJ2-1
CDR3nt: TGTGCCAGCAGCTTAGCGAGCTCCTATAAGGGTAGCGGGCGCATCAATGAGCAGTTCTTC; CDR3aa: CASSLASSYKGSGRINEQFF; d_gene: TRBD2; abundance: .; v_gene: TRBV7-9; j_gene: TRBJ2-1
CDR3nt: TGTGCCATCAGTGGGACTAGCGGGAGGCCCTTCGATGATGTGCTGTTTTTT; CDR3aa: CAISGTSGRPFDDVLFF; d_gene: TRBD2; abundance: many; v_gene: TRBV10-3; j_gene: TRBJ2-2
CDR3nt: TGTGCCAGCAGTTTAAGACAGGTGGTGAGCGAAGAGACCCAGTACTTC; CDR3aa: CASSLRQVVSEETQYF; d_gene: .; abundance: many; v_gene: TRBV12-3/TRBV12-4; j_gene: TRBJ2-5
CDR3nt: TGCAGTGCTAGGACCCCGGGACAGGAGGGTCTTCCCTACGAGCAGTACTTC; CDR3aa: CSARTPGQEGLPYEQYF; d_gene: TRBD1; abundance: .; v_gene: TRBV20-1; j_gene: TRBJ2-7
CDR3nt: TGTGCCAGCAGCCAAGGGGCAGGATCCTACGAGCAGTACTTC; CDR3aa: CASSQGAGSYEQYF; d_gene: .; abundance: few; v_gene: TRBV3-1; j_gene: TRBJ2-7
CDR3nt: TGCAGTGCTAGAGTGGGGGTGGATGGCTACACCTTC; CDR3aa: CSARVGVDGYTF; d_gene: .; abundance: many; v_gene: TRBV20-1; j_gene: TRBJ1-2
CDR3nt: TGTGCCAGCAGCTTAGTAGAGGTACAATATGGCTACACCTTC; CDR3aa: CASSLVEVQYGYTF; d_gene: .; abundance: .; v_gene: TRBV7-2; j_gene: TRBJ1-2
CDR3nt: TGTGCCAGCAGCCAGAGCTCGGGTGCTAATGAAAAACTGTTTTTT; CDR3aa: CASSQSSGANEKLFF; d_gene: .; abundance: many; v_gene: TRBV7-3; j_gene: TRBJ1-4
CDR3nt: TGCAGTGCTAGAGAACCGGGACACGGCTACGGTGGGGCCAACGTCCTGACTTTC; CDR3aa: CSAREPGHGYGGANVLTF; d_gene: .; abundance: .; v_gene: TRBV20-1; j_gene: TRBJ2-6
CDR3nt: TGCGCCAGCAGCTTGGCCGGGGAGAATCAGCCCCAGCATTTT; CDR3aa: CASSLAGENQPQHF; d_gene: .; abundance: many; v_gene: TRBV5-1; j_gene: TRBJ1-5
CDR3nt: TGTGCATGCAGGGACCGCGACAGGGCCTATGGCTACACCTTC; CDR3aa: CACRDRDRAYGYTF; d_gene: TRBD1; abundance: once; v_gene: TRBV2; j_gene: TRBJ1-2
CDR3nt: TGTGCCAGCAGCTTAGGGACAGGGGACTCTGGGGCCAACGTCCTGACTTTC; CDR3aa: CASSLGTGDSGANVLTF; d_gene: TRBD1; abundance: .; v_gene: TRBV7-9; j_gene: TRBJ2-6
CDR3nt: TGTGCCAGCAGCTCCTATACAGGGGTGGCCTACGAGCAGTACTTC; CDR3aa: CASSSYTGVAYEQYF; d_gene: TRBD1; abundance: .; v_gene: TRBV5-4; j_gene: TRBJ2-7
CDR3nt: TGTGCCAGCAGTTTATGGGGACAGATGGAGTACTTC; CDR3aa: CASSLWGQMEYF; d_gene: TRBD1; abundance: few; v_gene: TRBV28; j_gene: TRBJ2-7
CDR3nt: TGTGCCAGCAGCTCATCGGGACAGCGCAATCAGCCCCAGCATTTT; CDR3aa: CASSSSGQRNQPQHF; d_gene: TRBD1; abundance: many; v_gene: TRBV3-1; j_gene: TRBJ1-5
CDR3nt: TGTGCCACCAGCAGACCGGACACCTCCGTTGGGCAGTTCTTC; CDR3aa: CATSRPDTSVGQFF; d_gene: .; abundance: many; v_gene: TRBV15; j_gene: TRBJ2-1
CDR3nt: TGTGCCAGTAGCTCTCAGGGGGGGTACAGTGGGGAGCTGTTTTTT; CDR3aa: CASSSQGGYSGELFF; d_gene: .; abundance: many; v_gene: TRBV7-8; j_gene: TRBJ2-2
CDR3nt: TGCGCCAGCAGCTTGGCGGCAGGGGGGACAGATACGCAGTATTTT; CDR3aa: CASSLAAGGTDTQYF; d_gene: .; abundance: few; v_gene: TRBV5-1; j_gene: TRBJ2-3
CDR3nt: TGTGCCAGCGCCGGGACCCCCAGAGGAAATCAGCCCCAGCATTTT; CDR3aa: CASAGTPRGNQPQHF; d_gene: .; abundance: .; v_gene: TRBV7-8; j_gene: TRBJ1-5
CDR3nt: TGTGCCAGTAGTATGTCTTCCTCTGGGGCCCAGTACTTC; CDR3aa: CASSMSSSGAQYF; d_gene: .; abundance: .; v_gene: TRBV19; j_gene: TRBJ2-5
CDR3nt: TGTGCCAGCAGCCTCCCGGGACTAGCTAGATACCCCAATGAGCAGTTCTTC; CDR3aa: CASSLPGLARYPNEQFF; d_gene: TRBD2; abundance: .; v_gene: TRBV2; j_gene: TRBJ2-1
CDR3nt: TGTGCCAGCAGACCAGGGGGTAACACCGGGGAGCTGTTTTTT; CDR3aa: CASRPGGNTGELFF; d_gene: TRBD1; abundance: few; v_gene: TRBV5-5; j_gene: TRBJ2-2
CDR3nt: TGTGCCTGGATACCGGGGACACGGGGCAACGAGCAGTACTTC; CDR3aa: CAWIPGTRGNEQYF; d_gene: .; abundance: .; v_gene: TRBV30; j_gene: TRBJ2-7
CDR3nt: TGCAGTGCTAAGGGGCAGGGTGCGAACACCGGGGAGCTGTTTTTT; CDR3aa: CSAKGQGANTGELFF; d_gene: .; abundance: .; v_gene: TRBV20-1; j_gene: TRBJ2-2
CDR3nt: TGCGCCAGCAGCCTAGCCGGGACAGGGGTGAACACTGAAGCTTTCTTT; CDR3aa: CASSLAGTGVNTEAFF; d_gene: TRBD1; abundance: .; v_gene: TRBV5-1; j_gene: TRBJ1-1
CDR3nt: TGTGCCATCATGAGCGGGAGGGACTACGAGCAGTACTTC; CDR3aa: CAIMSGRDYEQYF; d_gene: TRBD2; abundance: .; v_gene: TRBV10-3; j_gene: TRBJ2-7
CDR3nt: TGTGCCAGCAGTGAGACAGGGGGCGGGACTGAAGCTTTCTTT; CDR3aa: CASSETGGGTEAFF; d_gene: TRBD1; abundance: .; v_gene: TRBV6-1; j_gene: TRBJ1-1
CDR3nt: TGTGCCAGCAGCTTGCCTGGGATTGAAGCTTTCTTT; CDR3aa: CASSLPGIEAFF; d_gene: .; abundance: once; v_gene: TRBV5-6; j_gene: TRBJ1-1
CDR3nt: TGTGCTAGCAGCTCCGGGGCGCGGGGCAATCAGCCCCAGCATTTT; CDR3aa: CASSSGARGNQPQHF; d_gene: .; abundance: .; v_gene: TRBV7-7; j_gene: TRBJ1-5
CDR3nt: TGTGCCAGCAGCTTAGAGGGGACGGGGGCTGAAGCTTTCTTT; CDR3aa: CASSLEGTGAEAFF; d_gene: .; abundance: few; v_gene: TRBV7-3; j_gene: TRBJ1-1
CDR3nt: TGTGCCAGCAGCCCTGGGACAGCAACTAATGAAAAACTGTTTTTT; CDR3aa: CASSPGTATNEKLFF; d_gene: TRBD1; abundance: .; v_gene: TRBV7-9; j_gene: TRBJ1-4
CDR3nt: TGTGCCAGCAGCCAAGATCGCTGGACTAGCGGGAGATTAAGGGAGACCCAGTACTTC; CDR3aa: CASSQDRWTSGRLRETQYF; d_gene: TRBD2; abundance: .; v_gene: TRBV4-2; j_gene: TRBJ2-5
CDR3nt: TGTGCCAGCAGCTCTACAGACACTGAAGCTTTCTTT; CDR3aa: CASSSTDTEAFF; d_gene: .; abundance: few; v_gene: TRBV7-3; j_gene: TRBJ1-1
CDR3nt: TGTGCCACCAGTGATCATGGGGCCGCGGGGCAGCCCCAGCAGTACTTC; CDR3aa: CATSDHGAAGQPQQYF; d_gene: .; abundance: .; v_gene: TRBV24-1; j_gene: TRBJ2-7